This T cell receptor beta chain was retrieved from a study of shared clonotypes between healthy human individuals. Looking at the study overall: A donor's plate count was three for CD4 naive and three for CD4 memory; CD8 naive had two and CD8 memory one. Whole-study findings and limits: Larger estimated richness was generally seen in naive subsets than in memory subsets. Among non-shared clonotypes, generation probabilities were lower than among those shared by all four donors.

Libraries were prepared by immunoSEQ multiplex PCR; TCRdb keeps only in-frame clonotypes and omits some of them. Among millions of clones listed, approximately 95% were seen once. A note on this clone: The antigen is unknown.

Per the germline V gene, CDR1 is KGHSH and CDR2 is LQKENI. Deletions cut 4 bases from V and 0 bases from J, with 10 bases between. CDR3 size: 15 residues. Splitting the CD4+ cells yielded a CD45RA+ naive subset and a CD45RA-negative memory subset. Sequencing was done on a sample of naive CD4+ T cells from PBMCs. Indicated subset: CD45RA+ positively selected. The gene calls are TRBV18 and TRBJ1-3; D remains ambiguous. This clonotype originated in a man aged 18 to 29 in good health. Some clones in this sample may be carry-over from other donors' samples. The CDR3 sequence: CASSQSHTSGNTIYF. The CDR3 nucleotides are TGTGCCAGCTCACAGAGCCACACCTCTGGAAACACCATATATTTT. The full variable domain, its missing parts supplied by reference TRBV18 and TRBJ1-3, is NAGVMQNPRHLVRRRGQEARLRCSPMKGHSHVYWYRQLPEEGLKFMVYLQKENIIDESGMPKERFSAEFPKEGPSILRIQQVVRGDSAAYFCASSQSHTSGNTIYFGEGSWLTVV.